The rows below give T cell receptor beta chains drawn from one sample of a study of blood T cell repertoires in COVID-19. This table comes from immunoSEQ multiplex PCR, and its TCRdb copy is limited to in-frame clones, with some not included. The sample lists 220,000 or so clones; around 87% were seen once. The sample comprised peripheral blood. The receptors were sampled from a woman aged 50 to 60 with COVID-19, enrolled during active disease. Both conserved end residues are part of each CDR3. The D gene is left open where the match is weak. Clone size, where shown, is once, few, many, or a class for clones that have expanded.

TRBJ1-1,.,TRBV6-5,.,TGTGCCAGCAGCGGGGAGAGATTTTCCCGAGCTTTCTTT,CASSGERFSRAFF
TRBJ2-1,medium-sized,TRBV6-6,TRBD1,TGTGCCAGCAGTTCAGCCCCCGACAGGGCTGAGCAGTTCTTC,CASSSAPDRAEQFF
TRBJ1-2,once,TRBV5-1,TRBD1,TGCGCCAGCAGCCCGGATCGACAGGGGGCAAATGGCTACACCTTC,CASSPDRQGANGYTF
TRBJ2-3,.,TRBV5-5,TRBD1,TGTGCCAGCAGCCGGACAGGTGGCCCGGATACGCAGTATTTT,CASSRTGGPDTQYF
TRBJ2-3,.,TRBV28,TRBD2,TGTGCCAGCACCATTGGGGCGGGGGGGCTGGATACGCAGTATTTT,CASTIGAGGLDTQYF
TRBJ2-2,.,TRBV5-6,TRBD1,TGTGCCAGCAGCTATCGGGACAGGGGTTCCACCGGGGAGCTGTTTTTT,CASSYRDRGSTGELFF
TRBJ1-4,.,TRBV28,TRBD1,TGTGCCAGCAGCCTTCCCCCAGGACAGGAAGAAAAACTGTTTTTT,CASSLPPGQEEKLFF
TRBJ2-2,.,TRBV7-8,.,TGTGCCAGTAACCAAGGGGTAGCGGCCCACACCGGGGAGCTGTTTTTT,CASNQGVAAHTGELFF
TRBJ2-1,once,TRBV6-5,TRBD2,TGTGCCAGCAGTACCCGGACTAGCGGGGGGGAGCAGTTCTTC,CASSTRTSGGEQFF
TRBJ2-7,.,TRBV27,.,TGTGCCAGCAGTTTCCAGGGGCCCTACGAGCAGTACTTC,CASSFQGPYEQYF